This T cell receptor (beta chain) was captured in a study of shared clonotypes between healthy human individuals. Study-wide context: Donors were a couple of women and three men aged 18 to 49. The study's findings and limits: It was anticipated that sequencing depth would influence how many clonotypes donors shared.

Running of the assay took place at deep level. The repertoire was sequenced with immunoSEQ multiplex PCR; TCRdb's copy has only in-frame clones and lacks some. The table includes some 600,000 clones, approximately 96% detected once. CD45RO-negative, CCR7-selected cells formed the naive CD8 fraction, which excluded terminally differentiated effector memory CD45RA+ cells. The ends were cut back, 2 bases at V and 4 bases at J, with 17 bases in the middle. The CDR3 sequence is 16 residues long. The germline V gene has CDR1 PRHDT and CDR2 FYEKMQ (reference sequence). To note about this clone: Its target is not known.

The TCR was taken from a woman in her twenties or thirties in good health. Input material: naive CD8+ T cells sorted from blood. This chain connects TRBV13 to TRBJ1-2; D may be TRBD1 (5 bases). CDR3 DNA: TGTGCCAGCAGCTTATCGCAGGGCACTTTCGTCTATGGCTACACCTTC. Encoded protein: CASSLSQGTFVYGYTF.